The next 10 T cell receptor beta chains were all read from a single sample in a study of blood T cells in healthy people across ages (dated by TCRdb to between 2014 and 2017). To prepare the library, 5' RACE was applied. A second about 6 to 11 cycle PCR used a sample-barcoded 5' primer and a J-beta primer mix. TCRdb took the public reads, trimmed them with fastp at Q25, ran MiXCR for clone calling and kept in-frame beta chains. Identical CDR3 protein sequences are pooled into one entry, listed with their most common genes and DNA. The sample table lists 1.8 million or so distinct CDR3 sequences, about two fifths of them with a count of one. 23% of the sample is taken by the ten largest. The specimen was blood. These receptors were collected from a human donor in good health.

A note on this clonotype: A read error may produce the germline difference seen at one junction end. The V gene is TRBV5-1, the J gene TRBJ1-6; no definite D call. Germline values: CDR1 SGHRS, CDR2 YFSETQ. The length of the CDR3 is 17 residues. The CDR3: CAGSSPETGSYNSPLHF. The CDR3 DNA reads TGCGCCGGCAGCTCCCCAGAGACTGGCTCCTATAATTCACCCCTCCACTTT.

This clonotype has a count of ten or more. The V gene is TRBV7-2, the J gene TRBJ2-7; D is tentatively TRBD1 or TRBD2 (5 bases each). The germline V and J ends were trimmed by 1 base and 6 bases, with 16 bases remaining between them. The CDR3 is 15 amino acids. Germline CDR1 SGHTA, CDR2 FQGNSA. CDR3 DNA: TGTGCCAGCAGCTTAGATGAGGGGTCAGTGCGCGAGCAGTACTTC. Translating gives CASSLDEGSVREQYF.

The CDR3 bases are TGTGCCAGCAGTACCACCGAGACTAGAGTCTACGAGCAGTACTTC. Translation: CASSTTETRVYEQYF. V gene TRBV28 combines with J gene TRBJ2-7, with D perhaps matching TRBD2 (6 bases). Germline loops: CDR1 MDHEN, CDR2 SYDVKM. The CDR3 sequence is 15 residues long. The V end was cut by 5 bases, the J end by 3 bases, with 17 bases between. Together with reference TRBV28 and TRBJ2-7, the CDR3 gives the full variable domain: DVKVTQSSRYLVKRTGEKVFLECVQDMDHENMFWYRQDPGLGLRLIYFSYDVKMKEKGDIPEGYSVSREKKERFSLILESASTNQTSMYLCASSTTETRVYEQYFGPGTRLTVT.

This chain connects TRBV6-1 to TRBJ2-3; unclear D gene. CDR3 length equals 15 residues. Germline assignment: CDR1 MNHNS and CDR2 SASEGT. V was cut by 7 bases and J by 2 bases, with 16 bases left in between. In nucleotides, the CDR3 is TGTGCCAGCACCCAAAGTCGTACGCACACAGATACGCAGTATTTT. This encodes CASTQSRTHTDTQYF.

This clonotype was picked up a small number of times. The chain is built from TRBV29-1 and TRBJ1-1, with D unclear. Trimming left V 3 bases short and J 4 bases short, with 12 bases between. This CDR3 region has 13 residues. The germline gives CDR1 SQVTM, CDR2 ANQGSEA. The CDR3 coding sequence is TGCAGCGTTGAGTGGGGTCTGGGCACTGAAGCTTTCTTT. Translating it yields CSVEWGLGTEAFF.

In its sample, this clonotype was seen a few times. The V gene is TRBV15, the J gene TRBJ2-7; D gene ambiguous. The germline V gene encodes CDR1 LNHNV and CDR2 YYDKDF (reference sequence). V was pared by 5 bases and J by 6 bases, with 20 bases between. The CDR3 covers 15 residues. In DNA, the CDR3 is TGTGCCACCAGCGGTCTTGAGGACCGCCGGTCCGAGCAGTACTTC. Amino acid sequence: CATSGLEDRRSEQYF.

The rearrangement links TRBV7-2 to TRBJ2-3; 16 nucleotides match TRBD2. Unmatched junction bases numbered 4, after V lost 5 bases and J lost 2 bases. The germline V gene has CDR1 SGHTA and CDR2 FQGNSA. The CDR3 totals 17 residues. CDR3 in DNA: TGTGCCAGCAGCAGCGGGACTAGCGGGGGGGACACAGATACGCAGTATTTT. It codes for CASSSGTSGGDTDTQYF. The full variable domain, rest sourced from reference TRBV7-2 and TRBJ2-3, is GAGVSQSPSNKVTEKGKDVELRCDPISGHTALYWYRQSLGQGLEFLIYFQGNSAPDKSGLPSDRFSAERTGGSVSTLTIQRTQQEDSAVYLCASSSGTSGGDTDTQYFGPGTRLTVL.

This clonotype came up a few times. V is TRBV5-1 and J is TRBJ2-5, with 12 nucleotides matching TRBD2. The J call may be faulty, since TRBJ2-7 better matches the DNA end. This CDR3 comprises 15 residues. Looked up from germline, CDR1 is SGHRS and CDR2 is YFSETQ. This CDR3 reads CASSLGLAGGDEQYF. The DNA of the CDR3 is TGCGCCAGCAGCTTGGGGCTAGCGGGGGGGGACGAGCAGTACTTC.

This clonotype was seen more than once but under ten times. The V call is TRBV11-2, the J call TRBJ2-5, with TRBD2 identical over 8 bases. The CDR3 totals 20 residues. Germline lookup yields CDR1 SGHAT and CDR2 FQNNGV. J gave up 2 bases and V 5 bases, and 22 bases lay outside the gene matches. CDR3 DNA: TGTGCCAGCAGCCTCTGGGGCTCAGCGGGGGAGAACCTTGAGCAAGAGACCCAGTACTTC. Amino acid sequence: CASSLWGSAGENLEQETQYF.

For this clonotype: The junction differs from germline at one of its ends, possibly a read error. The chain combines TRBV5-1 with TRBJ2-1; possibly TRBD1 or TRBD2 for D (6 bases each). Germline assignment: CDR1 SGHRS and CDR2 YFSETQ. CDR3 size: 15 residues. The CDR3 sequence: CASSLGGGLVDEQFF. Written as DNA, the CDR3 is TGCGCCAGTAGCTTGGGGGGCGGGCTCGTCGATGAGCAGTTCTTC.